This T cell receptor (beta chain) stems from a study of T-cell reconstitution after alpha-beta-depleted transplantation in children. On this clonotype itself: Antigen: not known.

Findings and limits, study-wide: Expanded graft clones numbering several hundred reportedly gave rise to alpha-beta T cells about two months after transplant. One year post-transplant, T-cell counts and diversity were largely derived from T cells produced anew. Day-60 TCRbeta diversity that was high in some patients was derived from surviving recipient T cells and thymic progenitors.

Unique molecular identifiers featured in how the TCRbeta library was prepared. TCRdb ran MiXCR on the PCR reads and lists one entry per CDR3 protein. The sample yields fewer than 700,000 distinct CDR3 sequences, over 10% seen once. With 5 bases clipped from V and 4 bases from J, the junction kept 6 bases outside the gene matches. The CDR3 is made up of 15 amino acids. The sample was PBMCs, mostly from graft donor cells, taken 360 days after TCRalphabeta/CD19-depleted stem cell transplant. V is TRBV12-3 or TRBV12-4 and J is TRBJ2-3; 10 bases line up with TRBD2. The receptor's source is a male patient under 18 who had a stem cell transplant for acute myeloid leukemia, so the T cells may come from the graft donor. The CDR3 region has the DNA TGTGCCAGCAGTCGTACTAGCGGGAACGCAGATACGCAGTATTTT. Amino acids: CASSRTSGNADTQYF.